The clone carrying this T cell receptor beta chain showed up just a few times. The CDR3 consists of 11 residues. V lost 0 bases, J lost 8 bases, and 5 bases lay in between. CDR1 is GTSNPN, CDR2 SVGIG, per germline (reference sequence). These data originate in a study of blood T cell repertoires in COVID-19. Sequenced by immunoSEQ multiplex PCR; TCRdb stores in-frame clones only, minus some. This sample yields nearly 200,000 clones, of which around four fifths are seen a single time; less than 6.5% belongs to the top ten. The clonotype was recovered from a woman aged 70-85 years with active or convalescent COVID-19. Sequencing input: peripheral blood. V is TRBV30 and J is TRBJ1-3; D is unclear. CDR3 protein: CAWSVGDTIYF. The DNA for the CDR3 is TGTGCCTGGAGTGTCGGAGACACCATATATTTT.